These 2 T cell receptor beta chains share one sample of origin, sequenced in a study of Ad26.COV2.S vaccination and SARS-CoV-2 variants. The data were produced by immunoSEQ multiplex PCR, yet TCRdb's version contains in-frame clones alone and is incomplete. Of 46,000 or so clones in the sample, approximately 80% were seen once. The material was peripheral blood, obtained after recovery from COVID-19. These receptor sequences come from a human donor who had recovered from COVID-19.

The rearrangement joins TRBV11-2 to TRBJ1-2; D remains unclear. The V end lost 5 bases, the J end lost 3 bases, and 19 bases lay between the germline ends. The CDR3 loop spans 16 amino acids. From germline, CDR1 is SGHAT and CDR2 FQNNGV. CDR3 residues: CASSKERAVSYYGYTF. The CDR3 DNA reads TGTGCCAGCAGCAAAGAGAGGGCGGTTAGTTACTATGGCTACACCTTC.

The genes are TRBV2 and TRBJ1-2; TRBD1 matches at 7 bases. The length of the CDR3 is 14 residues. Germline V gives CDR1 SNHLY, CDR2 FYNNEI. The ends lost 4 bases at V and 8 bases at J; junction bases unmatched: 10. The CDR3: CASSGQGARRGYTF. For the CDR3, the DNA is TGTGCCAGCAGTGGACAGGGAGCACGTCGGGGCTACACCTTC.